The text below deals with one T cell receptor (beta chain). Antigen unknown. The CDR3 length is 14 residues. Germline-derived CDR1 and CDR2 are SGHNT and YYREEE (reference sequence). V dropped 4 bases and J dropped 1 base, with 9 bases sitting between them. Anyone with autoimmune disease history or systemic immunosuppression was excluded. Produced via immunoSEQ multiplex PCR; TCRdb's table is partial and in-frame only. This table holds over 55,000 clones, around 84% found once. The sample comes from a study of OX40 agonist ivuxolimab in advanced cancers. At the level of the study: Hepatocellular carcinoma, melanoma, renal cell or head and neck cancer occurred in dose-escalation patients.

The study's findings and limits: At 0.1 to 3.0 mg/kg, CD4+ and CD8+ blood T cells expanded clonally by week 6. Relatively little clonal expansion, among the lowest observed, appeared in partial responders at 0.1-3.0 mg/kg.

Source: CD4+ or CD8+ T cells sorted from blood, taken in a trial of the OX40 agonist ivuxolimab. This rearrangement joins TRBV5-4 to TRBJ1-3; no clear D. This receptor was identified in an adult with an advanced solid tumor such as melanoma, head and neck, liver or kidney cancer. CDR3 region: CASSRELSGNTIYF. The CDR3, as DNA: TGTGCCAGCAGCAGGGAACTTTCTGGAAACACCATATATTTT.